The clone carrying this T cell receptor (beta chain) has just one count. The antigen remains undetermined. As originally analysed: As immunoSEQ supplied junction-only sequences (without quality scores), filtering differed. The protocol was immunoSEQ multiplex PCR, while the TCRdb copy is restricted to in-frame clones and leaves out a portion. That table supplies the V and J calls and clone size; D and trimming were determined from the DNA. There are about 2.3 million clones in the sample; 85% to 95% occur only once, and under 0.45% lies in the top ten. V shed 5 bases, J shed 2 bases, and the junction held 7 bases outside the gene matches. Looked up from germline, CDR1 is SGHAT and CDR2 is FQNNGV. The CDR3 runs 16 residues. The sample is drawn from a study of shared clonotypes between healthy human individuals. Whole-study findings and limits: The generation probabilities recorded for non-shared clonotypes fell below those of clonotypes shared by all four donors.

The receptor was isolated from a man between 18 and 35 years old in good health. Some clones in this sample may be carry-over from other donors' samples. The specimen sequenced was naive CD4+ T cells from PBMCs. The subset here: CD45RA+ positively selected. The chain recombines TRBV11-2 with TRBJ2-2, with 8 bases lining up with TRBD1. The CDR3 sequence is CASSRRTGLNTGELFF. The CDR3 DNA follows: TGTGCCAGCAGCCGTCGGACAGGGCTTAACACCGGGGAGCTGTTTTTT.